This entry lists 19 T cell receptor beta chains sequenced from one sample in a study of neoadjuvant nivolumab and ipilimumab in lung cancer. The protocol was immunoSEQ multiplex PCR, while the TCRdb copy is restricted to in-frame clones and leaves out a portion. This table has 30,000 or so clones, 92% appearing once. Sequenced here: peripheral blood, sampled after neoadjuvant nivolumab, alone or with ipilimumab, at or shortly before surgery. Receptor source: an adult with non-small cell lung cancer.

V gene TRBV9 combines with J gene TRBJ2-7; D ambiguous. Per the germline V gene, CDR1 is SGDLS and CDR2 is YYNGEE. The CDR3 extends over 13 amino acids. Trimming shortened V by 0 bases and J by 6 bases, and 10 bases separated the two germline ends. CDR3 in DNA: TGTGCCAGCAGCGTAGTCGGTGTTGGCGAGCAGTACTTC. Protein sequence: CASSVVGVGEQYF.

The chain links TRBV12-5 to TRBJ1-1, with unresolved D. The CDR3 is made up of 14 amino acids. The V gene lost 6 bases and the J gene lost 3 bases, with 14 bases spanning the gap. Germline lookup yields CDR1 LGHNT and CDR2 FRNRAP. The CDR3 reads CASGPYGVDTEAFF. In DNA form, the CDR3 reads TGTGCTAGTGGACCGTACGGGGTCGACACTGAAGCTTTCTTT. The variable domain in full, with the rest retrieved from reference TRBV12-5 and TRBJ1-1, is DARVTQTPRHKVTEMGQEVTMRCQPILGHNTVFWYRQTMMQGLELLAYFRNRAPLDDSGMPKDRFSAEMPDATLATLKIQPSEPRDSAVYFCASGPYGVDTEAFFGQGTRLTVV.

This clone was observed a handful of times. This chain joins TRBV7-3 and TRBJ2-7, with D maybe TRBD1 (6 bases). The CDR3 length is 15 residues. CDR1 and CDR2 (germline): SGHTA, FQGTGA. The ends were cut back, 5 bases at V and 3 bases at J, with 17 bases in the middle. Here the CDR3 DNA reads TGTGCCAGCAGCCCGGACAGTTTATATAGCTACGAGCAGTACTTC. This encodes CASSPDSLYSYEQYF. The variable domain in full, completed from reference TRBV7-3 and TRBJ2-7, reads GAGVSQTPSNKVTEKGKYVELRCDPISGHTALYWYRQSLGQGPEFLIYFQGTGAADDSGLPNDRFFAVRPEGSVSTLKIQRTERGDSAVYLCASSPDSLYSYEQYFGPGTRLTVT.

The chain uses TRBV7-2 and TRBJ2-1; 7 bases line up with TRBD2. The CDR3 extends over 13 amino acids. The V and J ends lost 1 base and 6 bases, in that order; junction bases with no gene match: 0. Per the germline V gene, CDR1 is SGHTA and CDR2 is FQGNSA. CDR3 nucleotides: TGTGCCAGCAGCTTAGGCGGGAGCAATGAGCAGTTCTTC. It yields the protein CASSLGGSNEQFF.

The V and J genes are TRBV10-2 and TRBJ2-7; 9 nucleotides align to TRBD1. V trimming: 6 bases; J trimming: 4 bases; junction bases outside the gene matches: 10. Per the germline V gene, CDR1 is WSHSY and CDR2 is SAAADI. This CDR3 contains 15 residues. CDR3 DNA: TGCGCCAGCAGGTGGGCCGGGACAGGGTCGTACGAGCAGTACTTC. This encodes CASRWAGTGSYEQYF.

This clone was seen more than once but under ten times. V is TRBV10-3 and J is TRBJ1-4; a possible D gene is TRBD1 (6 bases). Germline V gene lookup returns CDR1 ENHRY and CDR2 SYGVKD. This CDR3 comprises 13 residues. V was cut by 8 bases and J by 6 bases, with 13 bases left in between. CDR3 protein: CAIGRGGDEKLFF. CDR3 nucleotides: TGTGCCATCGGGAGGGGGGGCGATGAAAAACTGTTTTTT.

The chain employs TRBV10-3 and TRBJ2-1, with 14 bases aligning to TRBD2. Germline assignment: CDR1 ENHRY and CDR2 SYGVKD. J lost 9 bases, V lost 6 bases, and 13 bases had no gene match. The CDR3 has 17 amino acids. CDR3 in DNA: TGTGCCATCAGAGGGACTAGCGGGAGTAGACTCAGGAGTGAGCAGTTCTTC. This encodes CAIRGTSGSRLRSEQFF.

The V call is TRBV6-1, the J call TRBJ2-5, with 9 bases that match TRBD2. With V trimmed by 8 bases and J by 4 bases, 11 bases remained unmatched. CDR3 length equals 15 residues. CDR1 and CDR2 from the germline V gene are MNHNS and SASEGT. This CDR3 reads CASGAGGRGGETQYF. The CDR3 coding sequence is TGTGCCAGCGGGGCTGGCGGGAGGGGGGGAGAGACCCAGTACTTC.

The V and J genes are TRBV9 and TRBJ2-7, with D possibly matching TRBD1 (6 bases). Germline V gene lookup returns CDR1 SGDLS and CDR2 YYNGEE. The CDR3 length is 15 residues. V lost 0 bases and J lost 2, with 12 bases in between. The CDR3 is CASSVERRGPYEQYF. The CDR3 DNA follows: TGTGCCAGCAGCGTAGAACGCAGGGGCCCCTACGAGCAGTACTTC.

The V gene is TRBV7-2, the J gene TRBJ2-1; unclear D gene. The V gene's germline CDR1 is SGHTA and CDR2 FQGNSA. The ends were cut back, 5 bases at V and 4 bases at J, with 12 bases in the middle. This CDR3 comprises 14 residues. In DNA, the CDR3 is TGTGCCAGCAGCCACCCGGTTACATACAATGAGCAGTTCTTC. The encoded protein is CASSHPVTYNEQFF.

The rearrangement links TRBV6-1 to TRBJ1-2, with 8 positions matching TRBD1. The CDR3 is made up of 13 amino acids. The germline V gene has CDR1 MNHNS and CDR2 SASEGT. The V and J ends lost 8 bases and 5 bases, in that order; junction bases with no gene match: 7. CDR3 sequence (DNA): TGTGCCAGCGGAAGGACAGGGCTATATGGCTACACCTTC. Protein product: CASGRTGLYGYTF.

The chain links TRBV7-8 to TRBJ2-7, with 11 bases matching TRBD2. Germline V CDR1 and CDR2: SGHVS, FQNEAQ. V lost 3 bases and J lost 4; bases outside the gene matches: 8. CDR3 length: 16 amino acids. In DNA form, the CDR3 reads TGTGCCAGCAGCTTGCCGGGACTAGCGGCCGTTTACGAGCAGTACTTC. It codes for CASSLPGLAAVYEQYF.

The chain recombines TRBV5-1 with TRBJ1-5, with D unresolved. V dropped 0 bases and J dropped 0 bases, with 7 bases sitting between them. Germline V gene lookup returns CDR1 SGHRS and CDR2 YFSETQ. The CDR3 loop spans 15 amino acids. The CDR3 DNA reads TGCGCCAGCAGCTTGGACGGTTATAGCAATCAGCCCCAGCATTTT. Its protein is CASSLDGYSNQPQHF.

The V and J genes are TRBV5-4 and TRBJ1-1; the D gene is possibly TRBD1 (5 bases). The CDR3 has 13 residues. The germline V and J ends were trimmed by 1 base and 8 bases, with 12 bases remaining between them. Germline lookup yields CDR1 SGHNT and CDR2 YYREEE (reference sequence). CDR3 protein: CASSLPGWGEAFF. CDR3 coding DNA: TGTGCCAGCAGCTTGCCCGGCTGGGGGGAAGCTTTCTTT.

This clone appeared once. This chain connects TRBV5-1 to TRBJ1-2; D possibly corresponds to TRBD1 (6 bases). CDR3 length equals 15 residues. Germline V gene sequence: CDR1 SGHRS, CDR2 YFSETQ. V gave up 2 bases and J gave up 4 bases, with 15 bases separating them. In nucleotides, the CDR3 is TGCGCCAGCAGCTTCATATTACAGGGAGGCTATGGCTACACCTTC. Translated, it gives CASSFILQGGYGYTF.

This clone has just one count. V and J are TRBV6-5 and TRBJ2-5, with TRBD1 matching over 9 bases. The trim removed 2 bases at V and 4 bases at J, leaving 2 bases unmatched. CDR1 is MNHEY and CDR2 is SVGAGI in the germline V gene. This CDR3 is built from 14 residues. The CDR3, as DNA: TGTGCCAGCAGTTACCGACAGGGGGGAGAGACCCAGTACTTC. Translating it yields CASSYRQGGETQYF.

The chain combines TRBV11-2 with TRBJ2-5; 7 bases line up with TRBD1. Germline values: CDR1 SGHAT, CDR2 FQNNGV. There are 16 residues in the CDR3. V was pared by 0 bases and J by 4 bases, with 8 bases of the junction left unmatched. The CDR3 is CASSLDLGTVLETQYF. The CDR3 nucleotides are TGTGCCAGCAGCTTAGATCTGGGGACAGTGTTAGAGACCCAGTACTTC.

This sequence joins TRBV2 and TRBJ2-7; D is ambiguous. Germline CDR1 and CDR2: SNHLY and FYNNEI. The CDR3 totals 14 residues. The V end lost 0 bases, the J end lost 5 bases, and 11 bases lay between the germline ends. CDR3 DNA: TGTGCCAGCAGTGAAGCTAGCTCTGGGAACGAGCAGTACTTC. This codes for CASSEASSGNEQYF.

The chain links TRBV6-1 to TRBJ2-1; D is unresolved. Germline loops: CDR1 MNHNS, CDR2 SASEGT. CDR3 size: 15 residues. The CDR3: CATLWPRSSYNEQFF. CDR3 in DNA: TGTGCTACCCTGTGGCCGCGAAGCTCCTACAATGAGCAGTTCTTC.